These 26 T cell receptor beta chains originate from one sample sequenced in a study of tumor and adjacent non-tumor tissue in lung cancer. This sample's RNA came from whole unsorted tissue. A modified ARM-PCR protocol with three rounds of nested PCR amplified TCRbeta. Using its own MiXCR run on the multiplex PCR reads, TCRdb lists one record per CDR3 protein. The table includes 65,000 to 90,000 distinct CDR3 sequences, 75% to 90% detected once. Sequenced sample: lung tumor tissue. Receptors originate from a woman aged 50 to 60 with non-small cell lung cancer.

Remarks on this clonotype: One junction end does not reproduce the germline sequence, and a read error may be involved. The rearrangement joins TRBV29-1 to TRBJ1-2, with D unclear. Germline-derived CDR1 and CDR2 are SQVTM and ANQGSEA. The CDR3 has 11 amino acids. This CDR3 reads CSVGPDYGYTF. The CDR3 DNA reads TGTAGCGTTGGACCTGACTATGGCTACACCTTC. Complete variable domain (other parts from reference TRBV29-1 and TRBJ1-2): SAVISQKPSRDICQRGTSLTIQCQVDSQVTMMFWYRQQPGQSLTLIATANQGSEATYESGFVIDKFPISRPNLTFSTLTVSNMSPEDSSIYLCSVGPDYGYTFGSGTRLTVV.

The table lists this clonotype with a few counts. A junction end diverges from the germline sequence, so it may reflect a read error. V gene TRBV4-3 combines with J gene TRBJ2-6; D possibly corresponds to TRBD2 (5 bases). This CDR3 spans 16 amino acids. Looked up from germline, CDR1 is LGHNA and CDR2 is YSLEER. The CDR3 loop is CASSQETTFGANVLTF. CDR3 nucleotide sequence: TGTGCTAGCAGCCAAGAGACTACCTTTGGGGCCAACGTCCTGACTTTC.

The sample holds one count of this clonotype. At one boundary the junction diverges from the germline segment, which might be a read error. DNA for the CDR3: TGTGCCAGCAGCTTGAGAGACTACCAGCAGTTATTC. Translating gives CASSLRDYQQLF. V is TRBV11-2 and J is TRBJ2-1; possibly TRBD2 for D (5 bases). This CDR3 has 12 residues. CDR1 and CDR2 (germline): SGHAT, FQNNGV.

This clonotype appeared a single time. The junction does not match germline at one end; this may be a read error. The chain links TRBV20-1 to TRBJ2-3; D possibly corresponds to TRBD2 (6 bases). This CDR3 spans 14 amino acids. CDR1 DFQATT and CDR2 SNEGSKA come from the germline V gene (reference sequence). CDR3 protein: CSANRLGDTDTQYF. In DNA, the CDR3 is TGCAGTGCTAACAGACTAGGAGACACAGATACACAGTATTTT.

This clonotype was detected once. CDR3 DNA: TGTGCCAGCAGTTTAGGGTCGAACCCTGAGGCGTTCTTT. Amino acids: CASSLGSNPEAFF. The chain uses TRBV12-3 or TRBV12-4 and TRBJ1-1, with unresolved D. Between the trimmed V and J ends, which lost 1 base and 14 bases, there was a span of 17 bases. This CDR3 is 13 amino acids long.

This rearrangement joins TRBV5-4 to TRBJ1-1; D is perhaps TRBD1 (6 bases). Per germline, CDR1 SGHNT and CDR2 YYREEE (reference sequence). V lost 9 bases to trimming and J lost 0 bases, with 24 bases between them. The CDR3 loop spans 17 amino acids. In DNA form, the CDR3 reads TGTGCCAACTGCCCGCCTCCGACAGGCGGGATGAACACTGAAGCTTTCTTT. It codes for CANCPPPTGGMNTEAFF.

In the case of this clonotype: At one boundary the junction diverges from the germline segment, which might be a read error. The chain carries TRBV7-9 and TRBJ2-7, with D possibly TRBD2 on 5 matching bases. The germline V gene encodes CDR1 SEHNR and CDR2 FQNEAQ (reference sequence). CDR3 length equals 13 residues. CDR3 region: CARSLGRGYEQYF. The DNA of the CDR3 is TGTGCCAGAAGCTTGGGCCGGGGCTACGAGCAGTACTTC.

For this clonotype: Compared with germline, one end of the junction differs, possibly owing to a read error. Written as DNA, the CDR3 is TGCTGTGCTAGAGATTTGGACAGGGGCTACGACCAGTACTTC. As protein: CCARDLDRGYDQYF. The chain couples TRBV20-1 to TRBJ2-7; 9 bases agree with TRBD1. There are 14 residues in the CDR3. Germline lookup yields CDR1 DFQATT and CDR2 SNEGSKA (reference sequence).

The CDR3 reads CATARGLAGVEVDTQYF. The CDR3 nucleotides read TGTGCCACCGCCCGGGGGCTAGCGGGAGTTGAGGTGGATACGCAGTATTTT. V and J are TRBV10-3 and TRBJ2-3, with 10 nucleotides matching TRBD2. The CDR3 extends over 17 amino acids. Per the germline V gene, CDR1 is ENHRY and CDR2 is SYGVKD. J lost 6 bases, V lost 10 bases, and 19 bases had no gene match.

V and J are TRBV20-1 and TRBJ2-7; no firm D call. The CDR3 is made up of 15 amino acids. Germline CDR1 reads DFQATT; CDR2 reads SNEGSKA (reference sequence). CDR3 protein: CSARSIERLPYKQYV. CDR3 sequence (DNA): TGCAGTGCTAGATCAATCGAGCGACTCCCCTACAAGCAGTACGTC.

This chain uses TRBV20-1 with TRBJ2-1; 12 bases are a match to TRBD2. The better agreement between TRBJ2-7 and the DNA end casts doubt on the J call. Germline V gene lookup returns CDR1 DFQATT and CDR2 SNEGSKA (reference sequence). The CDR3 is made up of 14 amino acids. The chain's CDR3 is CSAWTSGANNEQYF. CDR3 nucleotides: TGCAGTGCCTGGACTAGCGGGGCCAACAATGAGCAGTACTTC.

The chain uses TRBV11-2 and TRBJ2-3; D may match TRBD1 or TRBD2 (5 bases each). The CDR3 spans 17 residues. The V and J ends lost 7 bases and 5 bases respectively, with 25 bases between them. From germline, CDR1 is SGHAT and CDR2 FQNNGV. CDR3 amino acids: CASNLDPGPVGVDTQYF. CDR3 nucleotides: TGTGCCAGCAACTTGGACCCGGGACCAGTGGGAGTAGATACGCAGTATTTT.

As to this clonotype: Because the CDR3 is missing its conserved closing phenylalanine or tryptophan, this is likely a read error. The genes are TRBV7-8 and TRBJ2-7, with 9 bases identical to TRBD2. J lost 6 bases, V lost 1 base, and 10 bases had no gene match. Per the germline V gene, CDR1 is SGHVS and CDR2 is FQNEAQ. CDR3 length: 16 amino acids. The CDR3 coding sequence is TGTGCCAGCAGCTTAGGAAGTAGCGGGAGTGGTTTCGAGCAGTACTCG. Encoded protein: CASSLGSSGSGFEQYS.

Remarks on this clonotype: The junction differs from germline at one of its ends, possibly a read error. The chain links TRBV11-2 to TRBJ2-5; D could derive from TRBD1 or TRBD2 (5 bases each). CDR3 length: 12 amino acids. Germline values: CDR1 SGHAT, CDR2 FQNNGV. The CDR3: CASSLMGEIQYF. The DNA for the CDR3 is TGCGCCAGCAGCCTTATGGGGGAGATCCAGTACTTC.

About this clonotype itself: A read error may account for a junction end that differs from germline. V usage is TRBV20-1 and J usage is TRBJ1-5, with D unresolved. Germline lookup yields CDR1 DFQATT and CDR2 SNEGSKA (reference sequence). The length of the CDR3 is 14 residues. DNA of the CDR3: TGCAGTGCTCAAAGACCCCAGAGGAATCAGCCCCATCATTTT. Protein: CSAQRPQRNQPHHF.

A word on this clonotype: One junction end disagrees with the germline gene, perhaps due to a read error. The J gene is TRBJ2-2, the V gene TRBV7-9; possibly TRBD2 for D (6 bases). The CDR3 sequence is 17 residues long. Germline assignment: CDR1 SEHNR and CDR2 FQNEAQ (reference sequence). The CDR3 reads CPSSKGRLALNTGELFF. The DNA for the CDR3 is TGTCCCAGCAGCAAAGGGAGGCTAGCTTTAAACACCGGGGAGCTGTTTTTT.

This clonotype was seen just once. V is TRBV29-1 and J is TRBJ2-1, with D tentatively TRBD2 (5 bases). V was cut by 3 bases and J by 3 bases, with 21 bases left in between. The CDR3 has 17 amino acids. Looked up from germline, CDR1 is SQVTM and CDR2 is ANQGSEA. The CDR3: CSVDYTGRGGYYNEQFF. Written as DNA, the CDR3 is TGCAGCGTTGACTATACGGGTCGGGGTGGCTACTACAATGAGCAGTTCTTC.

This clonotype was recorded at least ten times. The V and J genes are TRBV29-1 and TRBJ1-1, with D tentatively TRBD1 (5 bases). V was pared by 0 bases and J by 8 bases, with 13 bases between. The CDR3 sequence is 13 residues long. Germline V gives CDR1 SQVTM, CDR2 ANQGSEA. As DNA, the CDR3 is TGCAGCGTTGAAGATCCGGGTGCAGGGGAAGCTTTCTTT. Its translation: CSVEDPGAGEAFF.

Concerning this clonotype: The junction shows a germline mismatch at one end, possibly a read error. The chain is built from TRBV20-1 and TRBJ2-7; D is perhaps TRBD2 (7 bases). This CDR3 comprises 12 residues. CDR1 and CDR2 (germline): DFQATT, SNEGSKA (reference sequence). Here the CDR3 reads CGARGGLYEQNF. The CDR3 nucleotides read TGCGGTGCTAGGGGGGGGCTCTATGAGCAGAACTTC.

A note on this clonotype: An end of the junction does not agree with germline; a read error may underlie this. The chain joins TRBV11-2 to TRBJ1-2, with D unresolved. This CDR3 has 15 amino acids. Per germline, CDR1 SGHAT and CDR2 FQNNGV. Written as DNA, the CDR3 is TGTACCAGCAGCGCGAACGAGGCTACTAACTATGGCTACGCCTTC. Protein: CTSSANEATNYGYAF.

This chain connects TRBV9 to TRBJ2-7, with 9 bases fitting TRBD1. The CDR3 has 15 amino acids. From germline, CDR1 is SGDLS and CDR2 YYNGEE. Trimming took 4 bases from V and 4 from J; bases not matched to a gene: 9. CDR3 amino acids: CASSLGQGQGYEQYF. The DNA for the CDR3 is TGTGCCAGCAGCCTCGGACAGGGACAGGGTTACGAGCAGTACTTC.

Concerning this clonotype itself: An end of the junction differs from the germline gene, which may be a read error. The chain joins TRBV29-1 to TRBJ1-5; possibly TRBD1 for D (5 bases). Germline assignment: CDR1 SQVTM and CDR2 ANQGSEA. The CDR3 extends over 13 amino acids. The chain's CDR3 is CNVTPGLHQSQHF. The CDR3 nucleotides are TGCAACGTTACACCAGGGCTCCATCAGTCCCAGCATTTT.

Comments on this clonotype: One end of the junction fails to match germline, which may point to a read error. In nucleotides, the CDR3 is TGTGCCTTCAGTGAGTCAGGGGAGGTGAATACACAGTATTTT. This codes for CAFSESGEVNTQYF. The chain recombines TRBV10-3 with TRBJ2-3; either TRBD1 or TRBD2 may fit D (6 bases each). Germline V gene sequence: CDR1 ENHRY, CDR2 SYGVKD. This CDR3 is built from 14 residues.

The chain joins TRBV20-1 to TRBJ2-7; no clear D gene. V lost 6 bases, J lost 3 bases, and 18 bases lay in between. CDR3 length: 14 residues. Germline assignment: CDR1 DFQATT and CDR2 SNEGSKA (reference sequence). The CDR3 loop reads CSAPPETQLYEQYF. CDR3 coding DNA: TGCAGTGCCCCCCCCGAGACGCAACTCTACGAGCAGTACTTC.

This clonotype was seen a single time. The V and J genes are TRBV12-3 or TRBV12-4 and TRBJ1-1; no reliable D call. The CDR3 is 14 amino acids. Between the trimmed V and J ends, which lost 7 bases and 4 bases, there was a span of 16 bases. Written as DNA, the CDR3 is TGTGCCAGCATTATAAAGGGTATGGGCACTGAAGCTTTCTTT. Protein sequence: CASIIKGMGTEAFF.

As concerns this clonotype: A read error may be the cause here, since a much bigger clone is one base away. The chain couples TRBV7-8 to TRBJ1-4, with 9 positions matching TRBD1. Germline V gene sequence: CDR1 SGHVS, CDR2 FQNEAQ. The CDR3 spans 16 residues. The CDR3 is CASSLALGQGNVKLFF. The CDR3 DNA reads TGTGCCAGCAGCTTAGCTTTGGGACAGGGTAATGTAAAACTGTTTTTT.